The rows below give T cell receptor beta chains drawn from one sample of a study of cytomegalovirus exposure and HLA in healthy donors. Some clones are missing from TCRdb's copy, which holds only in-frame ones; the method was immunoSEQ multiplex PCR. Its table records 60,000 to 100,000 clones. Sequenced sample: PBMCs. The source is a man between 25 and 39 years old in good health and CMV-seronegative. Each CDR3 is given with its conserved first and last residue. Fields, in order: CDR3 DNA, CDR3 protein, J gene, D gene, V gene. The D gene is left open where the match is weak.

TGTGCCAGCACTACACTCGGACCGGGGTGGGCTGAAGCTTTCTTT CASTTLGPGWAEAFF TRBJ1-1 NA TRBV6-5
TGTGCCAGCAGCTCAACGCCGGGACAGGGGATGGATGGCTACACCTTC CASSSTPGQGMDGYTF TRBJ1-2 TRBD1 TRBV7-8
TGTGCCAGCACCATAACCCCCGGGATCAACACTGAAGCTTTCTTT CASTITPGINTEAFF TRBJ1-1 NA TRBV2
TGTGCCAGCAGCTCGGGGGATTTCTATGGCTACACCTTC CASSSGDFYGYTF TRBJ1-2 NA TRBV5-6
TGTGCCAGCAGCTTAGCGACAGGGCAATCCTACGAGCAGTACTTC CASSLATGQSYEQYF TRBJ2-7 TRBD1 TRBV7-9
TGTGCCAGCAGCCTCGGGACTAGCGGAAACTACGAGCAGTACTTC CASSLGTSGNYEQYF TRBJ2-7 TRBD2 TRBV11-1
TGTGCCAGCAGTTTCAGGGCGCGGGGCTACACCTTC CASSFRARGYTF TRBJ1-2 NA TRBV28
TGTGCCAGCACCCTTCACCGGTACGAGCAGTACTTC CASTLHRYEQYF TRBJ2-7 NA TRBV2
TGTGCCAGCAGCCCGCGAACCGGGACAGGGTTTGGCTACACCTTC CASSPRTGTGFGYTF TRBJ1-2 TRBD1 TRBV5-6
TGTGCCAGCAGCGTAGATCCGGTCACAGATACGCAGTATTTT CASSVDPVTDTQYF TRBJ2-3 NA TRBV9
TGTGCCAGCAGTATGGAGGGTATCTTCGATCAGCCCCAGCATTTT CASSMEGIFDQPQHF TRBJ1-5 NA TRBV2
TGTGCTAGTGGTTTGACTAGCAGATCCTACGAGCAGTACTTC CASGLTSRSYEQYF TRBJ2-7 NA TRBV12-5
TGTGCCAGCAGTGAAGCAGGGAGAGTTAACTATGGCTACACCTTC CASSEAGRVNYGYTF TRBJ1-2 NA TRBV6-1
TGTGCCAGCAGCTTAACCAGGGGCACAGATACGCAGTATTTT CASSLTRGTDTQYF TRBJ2-3 NA TRBV11-2
TGTGCCAGCAGTGTTGGGGGACTGTACCAAGAGACCCAGTACTTC CASSVGGLYQETQYF TRBJ2-5 NA TRBV6-1
TGTGCCAGCAGGCCAGCCTACGAGCAGTACTTC CASRPAYEQYF TRBJ2-7 NA TRBV2
TGTGCCAGCAGCGGTGGCACAGGGAATACAATCCACGAGCAGTACTTC CASSGGTGNTIHEQYF TRBJ2-7 NA TRBV5-4